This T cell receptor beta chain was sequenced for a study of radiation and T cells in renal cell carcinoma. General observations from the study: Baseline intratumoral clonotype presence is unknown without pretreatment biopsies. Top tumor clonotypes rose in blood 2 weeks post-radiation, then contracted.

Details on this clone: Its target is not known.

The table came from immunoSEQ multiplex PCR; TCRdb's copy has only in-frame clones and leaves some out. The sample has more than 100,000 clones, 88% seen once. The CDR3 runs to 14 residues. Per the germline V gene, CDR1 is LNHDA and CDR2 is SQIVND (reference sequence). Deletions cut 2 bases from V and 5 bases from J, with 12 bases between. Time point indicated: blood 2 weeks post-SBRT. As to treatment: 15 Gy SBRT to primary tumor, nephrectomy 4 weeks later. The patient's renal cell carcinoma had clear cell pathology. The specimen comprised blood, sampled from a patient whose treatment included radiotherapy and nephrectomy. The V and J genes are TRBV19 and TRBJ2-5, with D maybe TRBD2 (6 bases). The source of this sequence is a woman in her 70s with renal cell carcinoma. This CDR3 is CASSINLASETQYF. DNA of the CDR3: TGTGCCAGTAGTATAAATCTAGCGTCGGAGACCCAGTACTTC.